This T cell receptor (beta chain) was sequenced during a study of CD8 T cells in ankylosing spondylitis. Study results and caveats: Disease-linked clones, CD8+, were relatively rare in peripheral blood. Typical of ankylosing spondylitis blood, it appeared, was a TCR beta motif of eight highly homologous variants. Past research had described some motif variants in reactive arthritis synovial fluid and blood. It was reported that disease-linked clones were significantly enriched in matched ankylosing spondylitis synovial fluid.

Concerning this clonotype: Its antigen is unidentified.

5'-RACE, quantitative and with molecular barcodes, yielded the TCR beta libraries. TCRdb reprocessed the 5' RACE reads with MiXCR, giving one entry per CDR3 protein. The sample holds under 850,000 distinct CDR3 sequences, 19% seen once. Germline V gene lookup returns CDR1 SNHLY and CDR2 FYNNEI. Trimming pared 4 bases from V and 4 bases from J, leaving 10 bases between. The CDR3 covers 14 residues. The source is a male donor with ankylosing spondylitis. The chain couples TRBV2 to TRBJ1-4; unclear D gene. Sequencing was done on a sample of blood, either unsorted or a sorted T cell fraction (not recorded which). CDR3 nucleotide sequence: TGTGCCAGCAGTGGATGGGGAGTTAATGAAAAACTGTTTTTT. Encoded protein: CASSGWGVNEKLFF.